Listed below are T cell receptor beta chains from one sample, sequenced in a study of T cell repertoires in cytomegalovirus infection. TCRdb recomputed calls from the reads with MiXCR, one row per CDR3 protein. The sample records approximately 100,000 distinct CDR3 sequences, roughly a quarter being singletons. The sequenced material came from CD8+ T cells from PBMCs. These receptors were obtained from a human donor in good health (CMV status not recorded). Some clones in this sample may be carry-over from other donors' samples. The CDR3 runs from the conserved cysteine through the conserved F or W. D genes are given only for firm matches. Clone size is shown for a subset of rows, as once, few, many or a class of expanded clone.

abundance	j_gene	len	v_gene	d_gene	CDR3nt	CDR3aa
.	TRBJ2-1	17	TRBV20-1	TRBD1	TGCAGTGCTAGAGGGGCCGTAGGGACAGACTCCTACAATGAGCAGTTCTTC	CSARGAVGTDSYNEQFF
many	TRBJ1-2	13	TRBV20-1	TRBD1	TGCAGTGCGCAGGGGGCAGGTCTCTATGGCTACACCTTC	CSAQGAGLYGYTF
.	TRBJ2-5	16	TRBV7-9	.	TGTGCCAGCAGCTTGGCACAGGGAGTCATCCAAGAGACCCAGTACTTC	CASSLAQGVIQETQYF
many	TRBJ2-1	13	TRBV7-3	.	TGTGCCAGCAGCGCCGGGGGCTACAATGAGCAGTTCTTC	CASSAGGYNEQFF
.	TRBJ2-7	15	TRBV20-1	TRBD2	TGCAGTGCTAGAGATCTGGGGGGGGGCTCCTACGAGCAGTACTTC	CSARDLGGGSYEQYF
many	TRBJ2-5	13	TRBV4-3	TRBD1	TGCGCCAGCAGCCAGGACAGGGGCCAGACCCAGTACTTC	CASSQDRGQTQYF
once	TRBJ2-7	15	TRBV6-2/TRBV6-3	TRBD2	TGTGCCAGCAGAAAAGGACTAGCTCCCCTGTACGAGCAGTACTTC	CASRKGLAPLYEQYF
many	TRBJ1-1	16	TRBV6-6	.	TGTGCCAGCAGTTACCCATCCACGGTCATGAACACTGAAGCTTTCTTT	CASSYPSTVMNTEAFF
.	TRBJ1-5	14	TRBV3-1	.	TGTGCCAGCAGCCAAGAGGTCGCATATCAGCCCCAGCATTTT	CASSQEVAYQPQHF
.	TRBJ2-3	13	TRBV30	.	TGTGCCTGGAGTGTATTTTCGAGAGATACGCAGTATTTT	CAWSVFSRDTQYF
.	TRBJ1-4	15	TRBV28	.	TGTGCCAGCAGTCCAGAGACAGGCTCCGTCGAAAAACTGTTTTTT	CASSPETGSVEKLFF
few	TRBJ2-7	14	TRBV28	TRBD1	TGTGCCAGCAGTTTAGGGACAGGGCTCTACGAGCAGTACTTC	CASSLGTGLYEQYF
few	TRBJ2-1	16	TRBV19	.	TGTGCCAGTAGTATACCTCAGCCGAGCTCCTACAATGAGCAGTTCTTC	CASSIPQPSSYNEQFF
many	TRBJ1-5	15	TRBV27	.	TGTGCCAGCAGTATCTCAGGGTATAGTAATCAGCCCCAGCATTTT	CASSISGYSNQPQHF
many	TRBJ2-1	12	TRBV7-2	.	TGTGCCAGCAGGAGGGCAGGTAATGAGCAGTTCTTC	CASRRAGNEQFF
many	TRBJ2-3	17	TRBV7-9	.	TGTGCCAGCAGCTTACAGGGGAGTCGGCTAGGCACAGATACGCAGTATTTT	CASSLQGSRLGTDTQYF
many	TRBJ1-1	16	TRBV7-9	.	TGTGCCAGCAGCCCCCTGTTAGGTTACAAGAACACTGAAGCTTTCTTT	CASSPLLGYKNTEAFF
many	TRBJ1-4	14	TRBV7-8	.	TGTGCCAGCAGCCGTACAGCCATTAATGAAAAACTGTTTTTT	CASSRTAINEKLFF
few	TRBJ2-2	15	TRBV25-1	TRBD2	TGTGCCGCCGGCGGGGGGTTGATGAACACCGGGGAGCTGTTTTTT	CAAGGGLMNTGELFF
few	TRBJ1-5	13	TRBV28	.	TGTGCCAGCAGACCGACAGAAAATCAGCCCCAGCATTTT	CASRPTENQPQHF
many	TRBJ2-7	15	TRBV9	TRBD1	TGTGCCAGCAGCGTAGACGGGGACAGCTCCTACGAGCAGTACTTC	CASSVDGDSSYEQYF
.	TRBJ2-7	13	TRBV7-9	.	TGTGCCAGCAGCTTAGCCGGACACTACGAGCAGTACTTC	CASSLAGHYEQYF
few	TRBJ1-5	14	TRBV7-9	.	TGTGCCAGCAGCTTAGCAGGGGAGGGTCAGCCCCAGCATTTT	CASSLAGEGQPQHF
.	TRBJ2-1	14	TRBV6-1	TRBD2	TGTGCCAGCAGTGAATCGAGCGGGGACAATGAGCAGTTCTTC	CASSESSGDNEQFF
many	TRBJ2-7	15	TRBV11-3	TRBD2	TGTGCCAGCAGCCTCTCAGCGGGGGGTCCCTACGAGCAGTACTTC	CASSLSAGGPYEQYF
few	TRBJ2-2	15	TRBV7-9	TRBD1	TGTGCCAGCAGCCCTAGACAGGGAATTTCCGGGGAGCTGTTTTTT	CASSPRQGISGELFF
.	TRBJ2-3	15	TRBV5-1	.	TGCGCCAGCAGCCTAGAGGGACTTCTCACAGATACGCAGTATTTT	CASSLEGLLTDTQYF
.	TRBJ1-4	15	TRBV15	.	TGTGCCACCAGCAGAGAGGGGCAGAGAAATGAAAAACTGTTTTTT	CATSREGQRNEKLFF
.	TRBJ2-1	15	TRBV6-5	.	TGTGCCAGCAGTGAAGACAGTAAACAATACAATGAGCAGTTCTTC	CASSEDSKQYNEQFF
many	TRBJ2-7	13	TRBV7-9	.	TGTGCCAGCAGCCTGAGAGGGAATTACGAGCAGTACTTC	CASSLRGNYEQYF
.	TRBJ2-1	16	TRBV7-7	TRBD2	TGTGCTAGCAGCTGGACTAGCGGGACCCCCTACAATGAGCAGTTCTTC	CASSWTSGTPYNEQFF
.	TRBJ2-2	18	TRBV12-3/TRBV12-4	.	TGTGCCAGCAGTTCCAGCCGGAGGATAGAACTCTACACCGGGGAGCTGTTTTTT	CASSSSRRIELYTGELFF
.	TRBJ2-2	17	TRBV20-1	.	TGCAGTGCTAGAGAAGGAAGACTGAGTTCGAACACCGGGGAGCTGTTTTTT	CSAREGRLSSNTGELFF
many	TRBJ2-4	18	TRBV7-8	.	TGTGCCAGCAGCTCCCCCCAGGCACAAAATTTAGCCAAAAACATTCAGTACTTC	CASSSPQAQNLAKNIQYF
.	TRBJ1-1	11	TRBV10-3	.	TGTGCCATCAAAGAAGGCACTGAAGCTTTCTTT	CAIKEGTEAFF
many	TRBJ2-5	15	TRBV7-9	TRBD2	TGTGCCAGCAGCTTACTAGCGGGAGGTCCAGAGACCCAGTACTTC	CASSLLAGGPETQYF
.	TRBJ2-7	13	TRBV7-2	TRBD2	TGTGCCAGCAGCTTACCGGCGGGGGTCGAGCAGTACTTC	CASSLPAGVEQYF
few	TRBJ1-1	14	TRBV12-3/TRBV12-4	.	TGTGCCAGTCAACGGTCCTCCCGGGACACTGAAGCTTTCTTT	CASQRSSRDTEAFF
few	TRBJ2-1	13	TRBV10-3	.	TGTGCCATCAGTGCGCTACAGGGAAATGAGCAGTTCTTC	CAISALQGNEQFF
many	TRBJ2-1	13	TRBV2	TRBD2	TGTGCCAGCAGGTCTAGCGGGTCCCCGGAGCAGTTCTTC	CASRSSGSPEQFF
many	TRBJ2-3	12	TRBV12-3/TRBV12-4	.	TGTGCCAGCACTGCGGGCGCAGATACGCAGTATTTT	CASTAGADTQYF
.	TRBJ1-5	14	TRBV12-3/TRBV12-4	.	TGTGCCAGCAGTCCGCGAACAGGGATCCAGCCCCAGCATTTT	CASSPRTGIQPQHF
few	TRBJ2-1	10	TRBV7-9	.	TGTGCCAGCAGCTTAACTGAGCAGTTCTTC	CASSLTEQFF
many	TRBJ2-3	17	TRBV28	TRBD1	TGTGCCAGCAGTGTATCCGGGACAGGGGGTCGGACAGATACGCAGTATTTT	CASSVSGTGGRTDTQYF